This entry concerns a single T cell receptor beta chain. The entry originates in a study of blood T cell repertoires in COVID-19. In the study overall: The cDNA or gDNA used as material had been derived from T cells, B-cell-depleted T cells, or PBMCs.

Some clones are missing from TCRdb's copy, which holds only in-frame ones; the method was immunoSEQ multiplex PCR. The table records 190,000 or so clones, around 85% of them present only once. V was clipped by 6 bases and J by 8 bases, with 19 bases between them. The CDR3 length is 13 residues. Germline loops: CDR1 SQVTM, CDR2 ANQGSEA. The clonotype was recovered from an elderly woman with acute or convalescent COVID-19. J is TRBJ1-2 and V is TRBV29-1; TRBD1 is a possible D gene (5 bases). Sequencing was carried out using peripheral blood. The CDR3 protein is CSVQTGFGGGYTF. The CDR3 coding sequence is TGCAGCGTCCAGACGGGCTTCGGGGGAGGCTACACCTTC.